The 12 T cell receptor beta chains in this list originate from one sample, sequenced in a study of blood T cell repertoires in COVID-19. TCRdb keeps only in-frame clones here, not all; method: immunoSEQ multiplex PCR. The sample yields more than 200,000 clones, around four fifths seen once. What was sequenced was peripheral blood. The receptors were gathered from a woman between 65 and 79 years old with active or convalescent COVID-19.

In regard to this clone: Other nucleotide sequences from this sample produce the same CDR3. The J gene is TRBJ1-2, the V gene TRBV5-4, with 7 bases lining up with TRBD1. V lost 0 bases, J lost 2 bases, and 1 base stayed unmatched. The CDR3 covers 14 residues. Germline values: CDR1 SGHNT, CDR2 YYREEE (reference sequence). This CDR3 reads CASSLDRGNYGYTF. CDR3 in DNA: TGTGCCAGCAGCTTGGACAGGGGAAACTATGGCTACACCTTC.

This rearrangement joins TRBV11-2 to TRBJ1-2; D remains unclear. The CDR3 spans 15 residues. Germline assignment: CDR1 SGHAT and CDR2 FQNNGV. The V end lost 6 bases, the J end lost 4 bases, and 18 bases lay between the germline ends. In DNA form, the CDR3 reads TGTGCCAGCAGTTCCACCAGGAAAGATAGCTATGGCTACACCTTC. Translation gives CASSSTRKDSYGYTF.

This chain links TRBV27 with TRBJ2-6, with 9 bases lining up with TRBD2. The CDR3 covers 17 residues. After removal of 3 bases from V and 3 bases from J, the junction contained 6 bases not matched to a gene. CDR1 MNHEY and CDR2 SMNVEV come from the germline V gene (reference sequence). The CDR3 sequence: CASSFWIAGVGANVLTF. For the CDR3, the DNA is TGTGCCAGCAGTTTTTGGATAGCGGGAGTTGGGGCCAACGTCCTGACTTTC.

The V gene is TRBV11-3, the J gene TRBJ2-7, with D possibly being TRBD1 (5 bases). Germline-derived CDR1 and CDR2 are SGHNT and YENEEA. V lost 2 bases to trimming and J lost 4 bases, with 6 bases between them. This CDR3 contains 12 residues. The CDR3 loop reads CASSLQGYEQYF. The CDR3 region has the DNA TGTGCCAGCAGCTTACAGGGTTACGAGCAGTACTTC.

The chain employs TRBV4-2 and TRBJ2-2; 8 nucleotides agree with TRBD1. The V and J ends lost 10 bases and 5 bases, in that order; junction bases with no gene match: 9. Per germline, CDR1 LGHNA and CDR2 YNFKEQ. CDR3 size: 14 residues. CDR3 bases: TGTGCCACCACCAGACAGGGGAGGACCGGGGAGCTGTTTTTT. It is translated as CATTRQGRTGELFF.

The genes are TRBV7-9 and TRBJ2-1; 7 bases match TRBD2. CDR1 is SEHNR and CDR2 is FQNEAQ in the germline V gene (reference sequence). This CDR3 has 15 amino acids. The junction had 8 bases not matched to a gene; V was cut back by 3 bases and J by 6 bases. DNA of the CDR3: TGTGCCAGCAGCTTTGGCGGGAGTACGTCCAATGAGCAGTTCTTC. Protein: CASSFGGSTSNEQFF.

V gene TRBV7-8 combines with J gene TRBJ1-2, with 10 bases fitting TRBD1. Trimming at V came to 4 bases and at J to 5 bases, leaving 13 bases not matched to a gene. Germline V gene data show CDR1 as SGHVS and CDR2 as FQNEAQ. The CDR3 loop spans 17 amino acids. As DNA, the CDR3 is TGTGCCAGCAGCTCTCGGACAGGGGGGCCGCTAAAATATGGCTACACCTTC. Translating it yields CASSSRTGGPLKYGYTF. The full variable domain, completed using reference TRBV7-8 and TRBJ1-2, is GAGVSQSPRYKVAKRGQDVALRCDPISGHVSLFWYQQALGQGPEFLTYFQNEAQLDKSGLPSDRFFAERPEGSVSTLKIQRTQQEDSAVYLCASSSRTGGPLKYGYTFGSGTRLTVV.

The chain recombines TRBV18 with TRBJ1-6; the D gene is possibly TRBD1 (5 bases). The CDR3 is 14 residues long. V was pared by 2 bases and J by 9 bases, with 11 bases between. In germline, CDR1 is KGHSH, CDR2 LQKENI. The CDR3 DNA follows: TGTGCCAGCTCACCAGACTGGAGGGGTTCACCCCTCCACTTT. Protein sequence: CASSPDWRGSPLHF.

The V call is TRBV7-9, the J call TRBJ2-1; 7 nucleotides agree with TRBD2. Per germline, CDR1 SEHNR and CDR2 FQNEAQ (reference sequence). This CDR3 has 16 residues. The trim removed 7 bases at V and 3 bases at J, leaving 12 bases unmatched. The chain's CDR3 is CASTHNVGGVYNEQFF. The CDR3 DNA is TGTGCCAGCACCCACAATGTGGGGGGGGTCTACAATGAGCAGTTCTTC.

In this sample, this clone turned up a few times. J is TRBJ2-7 and V is TRBV10-1; a possible D gene is TRBD1 (5 bases). Germline V gene sequence: CDR1 WNHNN, CDR2 SYGVQD (reference sequence). CDR3 size: 13 residues. Trimming cost V 5 bases and J 0 bases, with 8 bases left between them. CDR3 protein: CASSRTRSYEQYF. The CDR3 DNA reads TGCGCCAGCAGTCGGACACGCTCCTACGAGCAGTACTTC.

This clone has only a few counts. V is TRBV27 and J is TRBJ2-3; D might be TRBD1 (6 bases). CDR1 is MNHEY, CDR2 SMNVEV, per germline (reference sequence). This CDR3 is 17 amino acids long. Trimming stripped 3 bases from V and 3 bases from J, with 19 bases between. CDR3 sequence: CASSFGVRAQGTDTQYF. Written as DNA, the CDR3 is TGTGCCAGCAGTTTTGGCGTTCGGGCCCAGGGGACAGATACGCAGTATTTT.

This rearrangement joins TRBV7-8 to TRBJ1-4, with 11 bases lining up with TRBD1. Germline V gene lookup returns CDR1 SGHVS and CDR2 FQNEAQ. There are 20 residues in the CDR3. The V and J ends lost 2 bases and 0 bases, in that order; junction bases with no gene match: 11. CDR3 loop: CASSLYPPGTGGPTNEKLFF. The CDR3 DNA follows: TGTGCCAGCAGCTTATACCCGCCCGGGACAGGGGGACCAACTAATGAAAAACTGTTTTTT.